This TCR beta chain was retrieved from a study of post-analysis software for immune sequencing data. Points from the study as a whole: Same-batch samples co-clustered strongly by F measure. There were a handful of TRBV segments more frequent in patients than controls, and TRBV5-6, TRBV5-1 and TRBV20-1 were among them.

TCR beta libraries were prepared from cDNA with unique molecular identifiers. MiXCR was run by TCRdb on the PCR reads, yielding one entry per CDR3 protein. The sample lists hundreds of thousands of distinct CDR3 sequences, approximately 53% occurring once. A remark on this clonotype: What it binds is unknown.

V gave up 4 bases and J gave up 4 bases, with 14 bases separating them. The CDR3 has 14 amino acids. Germline CDR1 and CDR2: SQVTM and ANQGSEA. The rearrangement links TRBV29-1 to TRBJ2-1; D not certain. This TCR came from a girl aged 10 to 17 with multiple sclerosis. Sample: blood. CDR3: CSVVTVREYNEQFF. The CDR3, as DNA: TGCAGCGTTGTCACAGTTCGAGAATACAATGAGCAGTTCTTC.